One and the same sample provided the 3 T cell receptor beta chains below, sequenced in a study of blood T cell repertoires in COVID-19. Profiling relied on immunoSEQ multiplex PCR, and the TCRdb table lists in-frame clones only, not all of them. Of 200,000 to 250,000 clones listed, around 80% are singletons. The sequencing sample was made of peripheral blood. The receptors derive from a woman in her sixties or seventies with acute or convalescent COVID-19.

V is TRBV14 and J is TRBJ1-4, with D unresolved. The CDR3 runs to 14 residues. With 4 bases removed from V and 8 bases from J, the gap between germline ends came to 14 bases. CDR1 and CDR2 from the germline V gene are SGHDN and FVKESK. The CDR3 protein is CASSPRLGGEKLFF. CDR3 coding DNA: TGTGCCAGCAGCCCACGGCTTGGAGGGGAAAAACTGTTTTTT.

The V and J genes are TRBV14 and TRBJ2-3; 12 bases fit TRBD2. This CDR3 is built from 17 residues. With 2 bases clipped from V and 2 bases from J, the junction kept 5 bases outside the gene matches. Germline V lookup: CDR1 SGHDN, CDR2 FVKESK. DNA for the CDR3: TGTGCCAGCAGCCAACCAACTAGCGGGGGGCCCACAGATACGCAGTATTTT. Its translation: CASSQPTSGGPTDTQYF.

V usage is TRBV4-2 and J usage is TRBJ2-7, with 10 bases identical to TRBD2. V trimming: 4 bases; J trimming: 4 bases; junction bases outside the gene matches: 16. Germline V gene data show CDR1 as LGHNA and CDR2 as YNFKEQ. This CDR3 comprises 18 residues. Here the CDR3 DNA reads TGTGCCAGCAGCCTAGGAACCATAGCGGGGGGCCCCAGGTACGAGCAGTACTTC. Its protein product is CASSLGTIAGGPRYEQYF.